Listed here is a single TCR beta chain. The data are from a study of blood T cell repertoires in COVID-19. Study background: The cDNA or gDNA used as material had been derived from T cells, B-cell-depleted T cells, or PBMCs.

The germline V gene has CDR1 MDHEN and CDR2 SYDVKM. Trimming removed 3 bases from V and 0 bases from J, with 9 bases in between. This CDR3 spans 15 amino acids. Clones were sequenced by immunoSEQ multiplex PCR, and TCRdb holds only the in-frame ones, with some missing. Found here are under 130,000 clones, 89% of them singletons; the top ten hold roughly 3.6%. The J gene is TRBJ2-1, the V gene TRBV28; no clear D. Sequenced input: peripheral blood. This TCR was recovered from a woman aged 55-70 years with acute or convalescent COVID-19. Written as DNA, the CDR3 is TGTGCCAGCAGTTTGTTCCGTAACTCCTACAATGAGCAGTTCTTC. This encodes CASSLFRNSYNEQFF.